A single sample gave rise to the 14 T cell receptor beta chains below, sequenced in a study of beta chain features in type 1 diabetes. Of the isolated RNA, all was reverse transcribed, and so the sequenced material was expressed TCRB transcripts. Sequenced by immunoSEQ multiplex PCR; TCRdb stores in-frame clones only, minus some. This sample has about 210,000 clones, with 9.5% to 13% found just once. The sequencing sample was made of central memory CD4+ T cells from blood. Receptor source: a man aged 18-30 years in good health.

J is TRBJ2-3 and V is TRBV7-2; no clear D gene. CDR3 length equals 14 residues. The V gene lost 5 bases and the J gene lost 6 bases, with 15 bases spanning the gap. CDR1 and CDR2 (germline): SGHTA, FQGNSA. The CDR3 nucleotides are TGTGCCAGCAGCCCTGGGTCAATCGGGGATACGCAGTATTTT. Its protein is CASSPGSIGDTQYF.

This clone was seen a handful of times. Other nucleotide sequences in the sample specify the same CDR3. In nucleotides, the CDR3 is TGTGCCAGCAGCTTGGGTCCTAGCTCCTACAATGAGCAGTTCTTC. It encodes CASSLGPSSYNEQFF. The chain combines TRBV7-2 with TRBJ2-1; no definite D call. The CDR3 has 15 amino acids. The germline V and J ends were trimmed by 3 bases and 0 bases, with 9 bases remaining between them. Germline V gives CDR1 SGHTA, CDR2 FQGNSA.

CDR3 DNA sequence: TGTGCCCTCGGGGGGCAGGAAAACACCGGGGAGCTGTTTTTT. It specifies CALGGQENTGELFF. This chain links TRBV10-3 with TRBJ2-2, with a weak D call TRBD2 (7 bases). The germline CDR1 and CDR2 sequences are ENHRY and SYGVKD. This CDR3 has 14 residues. V was clipped by 11 bases and J by 2 bases, with 15 bases between them.

This clone was seen a few times. The J gene is TRBJ2-3, the V gene TRBV27; TRBD2 agrees at 9 bases. V gave up 0 bases and J gave up 5 bases; unmatched junction bases: 6. CDR3 length: 16 residues. The V gene's germline CDR1 is MNHEY and CDR2 SMNVEV (reference sequence). CDR3: CASSLSFQRGVDTQYF. DNA of the CDR3: TGTGCCAGCAGTTTATCGTTTCAGCGGGGGGTAGATACGCAGTATTTT.

This clone was picked up many times. V and J are TRBV5-1 and TRBJ1-2; 7 bases line up with TRBD1. The CDR3 totals 13 residues. Trimming took 4 bases from V and 2 from J; bases not matched to a gene: 2. CDR1 SGHRS and CDR2 YFSETQ come from the germline V gene. The CDR3 spells CASSGTANYGYTF. In nucleotides, the CDR3 is TGCGCCAGCAGCGGGACAGCGAACTATGGCTACACCTTC.

The genes are TRBV19 and TRBJ2-3, with TRBD2 matching over 8 bases. The CDR3 runs to 14 residues. Germline assignment: CDR1 LNHDA and CDR2 SQIVND (reference sequence). The junction had 5 bases not matched to a gene; V was cut back by 6 bases and J by 3 bases. DNA of the CDR3: TGTGCCAGTAGCTTGGTAGCGGGGACAGATACGCAGTATTTT. Its protein product is CASSLVAGTDTQYF.

The gene calls are TRBV5-1 and TRBJ2-2; TRBD1 aligns across 7 bases. CDR1 is SGHRS and CDR2 is YFSETQ in the germline V gene. The junction had 4 bases not matched to a gene; V was cut back by 0 bases and J by 5 bases. The CDR3 length is 15 residues. In DNA form, the CDR3 reads TGCGCCAGCAGCTTGGAAGGGGGCCGGACCGGGGAGCTGTTTTTT. Translation gives CASSLEGGRTGELFF. Variable domain in full (rest from reference TRBV5-1 and TRBJ2-2): KAGVTQTPRYLIKTRGQQVTLSCSPISGHRSVSWYQQTPGQGLQFLFEYFSETQRNKGNFPGRFSGRQFSNSRSEMNVSTLELGDSALYLCASSLEGGRTGELFFGEGSRLTVL.

This clone was detected only a few times. This chain links TRBV14 with TRBJ2-6, with 8 bases that match TRBD1. Germline V gene lookup returns CDR1 SGHDN and CDR2 FVKESK. V shed 1 base, J shed 4 bases, and the junction held 6 bases outside the gene matches. This CDR3 spans 17 amino acids. CDR3 protein: CASSQGRGQLGANVLTF. CDR3 bases: TGTGCCAGCAGCCAAGGCAGGGGGCAGCTCGGGGCCAACGTCCTGACTTTC.

This clone has a handful of counts. The genes are TRBV27 and TRBJ2-5, with 7 positions matching TRBD1. CDR1 and CDR2 (germline): MNHEY, SMNVEV (reference sequence). This CDR3 spans 15 amino acids. The J segment lost 2 bases and the V segment lost 5 bases, leaving 8 bases of the junction unmatched. As DNA, the CDR3 is TGTGCCAGCAGTGAGCGGACAGGAAGTCAAGAGACCCAGTACTTC. The encoded protein is CASSERTGSQETQYF.

The chain combines TRBV20-1 with TRBJ1-2, with no clear D. Per germline, CDR1 DFQATT and CDR2 SNEGSKA (reference sequence). Trimming removed 2 bases from V and 4 bases from J, with 5 bases in between. CDR3 size: 11 residues. DNA for the CDR3: TGCAGTGCTAGATCCAGCTATGGCTACACCTTC. The encoded protein is CSARSSYGYTF.

By proportion, this clone is medium-sized. CDR3 nucleotides: TGTGCCAGCATGGGGGACAGTCCCTACGAGCAGTACTTC. Translated, it gives CASMGDSPYEQYF. This chain links TRBV6-1 with TRBJ2-7; 7 bases line up with TRBD1. V gave up 7 bases and J gave up 2 bases; unmatched junction bases: 5. The germline CDR1 and CDR2 sequences are MNHNS and SASEGT. The CDR3 runs to 13 residues.

This clone was recorded a few times. The rearrangement links TRBV29-1 to TRBJ2-7; D remains unclear. The CDR3 covers 13 residues. Trimming took 6 bases from V and 2 from J, leaving 14 bases between them. Germline CDR1 is SQVTM and CDR2 is ANQGSEA. The DNA of the CDR3 is TGCAGCGTCGTACCGGTATCAGCCTACGAGCAGTACTTC. It codes for CSVVPVSAYEQYF.

With regard to this clone: The same CDR3 arises from other DNA sequences in this sample as well. The chain couples TRBV2 to TRBJ2-5; D remains unclear. V was clipped by 0 bases and J by 5 bases, with 4 bases between them. This CDR3 region has 12 residues. Germline V gene lookup returns CDR1 SNHLY and CDR2 FYNNEI. The CDR3 is CASSEARETQYF. CDR3 DNA: TGTGCCAGCAGTGAAGCCCGGGAGACCCAGTACTTC.

The V and J genes are TRBV7-2 and TRBJ2-7, with 9 positions matching TRBD2. The ends lost 5 bases at V and 4 bases at J; junction bases unmatched: 6. The germline V gene encodes CDR1 SGHTA and CDR2 FQGNSA. The CDR3 sequence is 14 residues long. The CDR3: CASSPQSGRYEQYF. The DNA of the CDR3 is TGTGCCAGCAGCCCCCAAAGCGGGAGGTACGAGCAGTACTTC. The variable domain in full, completed from reference TRBV7-2 and TRBJ2-7, reads GAGVSQSPSNKVTEKGKDVELRCDPISGHTALYWYRQSLGQGLEFLIYFQGNSAPDKSGLPSDRFSAERTGGSVSTLTIQRTQQEDSAVYLCASSPQSGRYEQYFGPGTRLTVT.